This T cell receptor (beta chain) was retrieved from a study of CDR3 diversity in severe acne. Ten or more counts support this clonotype. A single record per CDR3 protein comes from TCRdb applying MiXCR to the PCR reads. The sample has over 70,000 distinct CDR3 sequences, under 65% seen once. The sample comprised blood. This clonotype was sampled from a male donor in good health, without acne.

The DNA of the CDR3 is TGTGCCAGCAGCTCTCAATCGGCGGAGAATTCACCCCTCCACTTT. Protein: CASSSQSAENSPLHF. The V and J genes are TRBV7-9 and TRBJ1-6; the D is unclear. The V gene lost 4 bases and the J gene lost 7 bases, with 14 bases spanning the gap. Germline lookup yields CDR1 SEHNR and CDR2 FQNEAQ (reference sequence). The CDR3 totals 15 residues.